The T cell receptor (beta chain) under discussion was sequenced for a study of sequential checkpoint blockade in melanoma. Sequenced by immunoSEQ multiplex PCR; TCRdb stores in-frame clones only, minus some. The profile shows 20,000 to 25,000 clones, around 80% of them singletons. The CDR3 loop spans 16 amino acids. CDR1 is LGHNA and CDR2 is YNFKEQ in the germline V gene. With 1 base clipped from V and 0 bases from J, the junction kept 3 bases outside the gene matches. Treatment given: randomized to nivolumab then ipilimumab (arm A) or the reverse (arm B). J is TRBJ2-1 and V is TRBV4-2, with 7 nucleotides matching TRBD2. The sample was CD8+ T cells sorted from blood (inferred from file names), taken from a patient given nivolumab and ipilimumab in sequence. The clonotype comes from a human donor with melanoma. The CDR3 region has the DNA TGTGCCAGCAGCCAAGCTAGCGGCCTCTCCTACAATGAGCAGTTCTTC. It is translated as CASSQASGLSYNEQFF.